The next 6 T cell receptor beta chains were all read from a single sample in a study of PD-1 blockade in classical Hodgkin lymphoma. After autologous stem cell transplantation all patients relapsed, and prior brentuximab vedotin exposure differed between cohorts. TCRdb keeps only in-frame clones here, not all; method: immunoSEQ multiplex PCR. The data show about 13,000 clones, around four fifths seen once. Material: peripheral blood mononuclear cells (PBMCs), obtained at baseline. Source of these receptors: a human donor with classical Hodgkin lymphoma.

This clone occurred a few times. Written as DNA, the CDR3 is TGTGCCAGCAGTGGGCTGTTTTTCCGATACGAGCAGTACTTC. The encoded protein is CASSGLFFRYEQYF. The chain combines TRBV6-6 with TRBJ2-7; D uncertain. Between the trimmed V and J ends, which lost 5 bases and 4 bases, there was a span of 15 bases. The CDR3 contains 14 residues. From germline, CDR1 is MNHNY and CDR2 SVGAGI (reference sequence).

This chain joins TRBV2 and TRBJ1-5; no clear D. Germline V gene sequence: CDR1 SNHLY, CDR2 FYNNEI. CDR3 size: 15 residues. Trimming took 6 bases from V and 0 from J, leaving 12 bases between them. This CDR3 reads CASRGRSYSNQPQHF. CDR3 DNA: TGTGCCAGCAGGGGTCGGAGTTATAGCAATCAGCCCCAGCATTTT.

The gene calls are TRBV5-6 and TRBJ1-1; the D is unclear. V was clipped by 2 bases and J by 7 bases, with 12 bases between them. The CDR3 has 13 amino acids. Germline assignment: CDR1 SGHDT and CDR2 YYEEEE. The CDR3, as DNA: TGTGCCAGCAGCTTTGTAAGATCTGGTGAAGCTTTCTTT. It specifies CASSFVRSGEAFF.

This clone was picked up one time. This chain connects TRBV5-1 to TRBJ1-4; 7 nucleotides align to TRBD1. Trimming removed 0 bases from V and 2 bases from J; junction bases left unmatched: 7. The CDR3 extends over 17 amino acids. The germline V gene has CDR1 SGHRS and CDR2 YFSETQ. The CDR3 protein is CASSLAGRGATNEKLFF. The CDR3 DNA sequence: TGCGCCAGCAGCTTGGCCGGCAGGGGGGCCACTAATGAAAAACTGTTTTTT. Filled out from reference TRBV5-1 and TRBJ1-4, the complete variable domain reads KAGVTQTPRYLIKTRGQQVTLSCSPISGHRSVSWYQQTPGQGLQFLFEYFSETQRNKGNFPGRFSGRQFSNSRSEMNVSTLELGDSALYLCASSLAGRGATNEKLFFGSGTQLSVL.

The chain has TRBV10-3 and TRBJ1-5; D not certain. CDR1 and CDR2 from the germline V gene are ENHRY and SYGVKD. The CDR3 sequence is 12 residues long. V was pared by 10 bases and J by 3 bases, with 10 bases between. DNA of the CDR3: TGTGCCAGTGGGTTCGACAATCAGCCCCAGCATTTT. The encoded protein is CASGFDNQPQHF.

The chain links TRBV6-5 to TRBJ2-2; D is uncertain. Trimming stripped 4 bases from V and 6 bases from J, with 12 bases between. The CDR3 consists of 14 residues. The germline V gene has CDR1 MNHEY and CDR2 SVGAGI. The DNA of the CDR3 is TGTGCCAGCAGTTTGCCTCAGAGTCCCGGGGAGCTGTTTTTT. Translated, it gives CASSLPQSPGELFF.